This T cell receptor (beta chain) was sequenced for a study of siplizumab effects on memory and regulatory T cells. Measured with immunoSEQ multiplex PCR; TCRdb has only the in-frame clones, and not every one. The data hold some 40,000 clones, with roughly 90% observed a single time. Of note for this clone: Its antigen remains unidentified.

Germline CDR1 reads SGHTA; CDR2 reads FQGNSA. The V and J ends lost 1 base and 4 bases respectively, with 16 bases between them. This CDR3 has 16 amino acids. Overall study results and limits: Roughly 80-97% of dividing CD4+ or CD8+ clones were without an attributable naive or memory phenotype. Both greater diversity than memory cells and a major contribution to the alloresponse seemed to characterize naive T cells.

The TCR sequence derives from a human donor in good health. Material: naive CD4+ T cells sorted from blood. V is TRBV7-2 and J is TRBJ1-1; D gene uncertain. Written as DNA, the CDR3 is TGTGCCAGCAGCTTAGATCCAGCTCGGCCGAGCACTGAAGCTTTCTTT. It yields the protein CASSLDPARPSTEAFF.